The entry that follows covers one TCR beta chain sequence. The antigen is unknown. This sample stems from a study of T-cell reconstitution after alpha-beta-depleted transplantation in children. Study conclusions and caveats: Several hundred expanded graft clones reportedly supplied alpha-beta T cells about two months after transplant. Among T cells one year after transplant, newly produced cells accounted for most counts and diversity.

Researchers prepared the TCRbeta library using unique molecular identifiers, the study reports. TCRdb reprocessed the PCR reads with MiXCR, giving one entry per CDR3 protein. The sample shows approximately 500,000 distinct CDR3 sequences, roughly a tenth of them seen only once. The clonotype was recovered from a child aged 2 to 15 with inherited bone marrow failure, due to receive a stem cell transplant. The material sequenced was PBMCs, taken before TCRalphabeta/CD19-depleted stem cell transplant.

CDR3 coding DNA: TGTGCCAGCAGCTTTAATAGCAATCAGCCCCAGCATTTT. This sequence encodes CASSFNSNQPQHF. The gene calls are TRBV11-2 and TRBJ1-5; no reliable D call. The CDR3 is 13 residues long. Germline lookup yields CDR1 SGHAT and CDR2 FQNNGV. Trimming pared 3 bases from V and 0 bases from J, leaving 3 bases between.